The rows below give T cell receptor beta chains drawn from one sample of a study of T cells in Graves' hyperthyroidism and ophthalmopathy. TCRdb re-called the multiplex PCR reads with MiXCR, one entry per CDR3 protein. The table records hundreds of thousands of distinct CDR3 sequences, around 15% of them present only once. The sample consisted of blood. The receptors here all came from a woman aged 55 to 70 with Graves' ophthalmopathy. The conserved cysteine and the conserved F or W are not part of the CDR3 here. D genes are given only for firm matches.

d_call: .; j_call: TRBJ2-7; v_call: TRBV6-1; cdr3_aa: ASQRGAAYEQY
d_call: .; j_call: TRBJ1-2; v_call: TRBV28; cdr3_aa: ASSFLSYGYT
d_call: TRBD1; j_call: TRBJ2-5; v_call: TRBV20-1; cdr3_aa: SAGGQDQETQY
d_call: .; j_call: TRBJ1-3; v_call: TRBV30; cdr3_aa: AWSGGGNTIY
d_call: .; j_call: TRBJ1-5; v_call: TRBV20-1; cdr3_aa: SARVGVNSNQPQH
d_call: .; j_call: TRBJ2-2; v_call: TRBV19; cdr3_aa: AIVSSGELF
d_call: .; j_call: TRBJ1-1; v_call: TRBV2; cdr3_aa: ASSGARARTEAF
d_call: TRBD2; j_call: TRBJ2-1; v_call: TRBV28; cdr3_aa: ASTLSGAGGQQEQF
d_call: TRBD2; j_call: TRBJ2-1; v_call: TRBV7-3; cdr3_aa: ASSPIPGLAMGNEQF
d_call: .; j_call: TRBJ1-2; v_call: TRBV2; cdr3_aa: ASSGTWGGSGYT
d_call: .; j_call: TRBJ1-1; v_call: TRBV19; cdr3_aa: ASSTRGALNTEAF
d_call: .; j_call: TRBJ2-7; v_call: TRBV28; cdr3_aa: ASSLRHRAVRQY
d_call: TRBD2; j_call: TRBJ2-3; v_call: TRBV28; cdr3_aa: ASSLSGSPTDTQY
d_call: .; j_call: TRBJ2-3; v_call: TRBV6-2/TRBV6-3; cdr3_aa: ASSPKPLKGSTQY
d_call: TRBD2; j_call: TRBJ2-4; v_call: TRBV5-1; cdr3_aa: ASSLEASGPKNIQY
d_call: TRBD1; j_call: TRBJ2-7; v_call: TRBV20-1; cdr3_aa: SARVSGTGSPYEQC
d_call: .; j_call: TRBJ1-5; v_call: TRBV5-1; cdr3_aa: ASSLGGGHRGGNQPQH
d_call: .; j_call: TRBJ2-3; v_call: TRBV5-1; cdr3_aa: ASSLVGNTDTQY
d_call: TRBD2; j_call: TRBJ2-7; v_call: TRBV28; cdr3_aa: ASSSTTLAGGEQY
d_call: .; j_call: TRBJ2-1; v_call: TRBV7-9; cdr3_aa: ASSPGVSYNEQF
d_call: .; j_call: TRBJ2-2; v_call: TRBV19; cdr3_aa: ASSRGLGELF
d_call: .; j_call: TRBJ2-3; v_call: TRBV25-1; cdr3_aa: ASSESGDFTDTQY
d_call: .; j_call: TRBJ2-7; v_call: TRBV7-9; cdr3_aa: ASSLGGPQEQY
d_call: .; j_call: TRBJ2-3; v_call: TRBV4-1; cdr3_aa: ASSQGTDTDTQY
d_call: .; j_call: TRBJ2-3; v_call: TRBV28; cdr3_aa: ACSLSQPTDTQY
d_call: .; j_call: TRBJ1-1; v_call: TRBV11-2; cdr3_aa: ASSLGSRGVEAF
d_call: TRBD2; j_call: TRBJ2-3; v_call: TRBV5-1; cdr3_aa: ASKAGGPDTQY
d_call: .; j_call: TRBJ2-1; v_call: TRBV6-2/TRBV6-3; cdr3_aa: ASSSGEASGYNEQF
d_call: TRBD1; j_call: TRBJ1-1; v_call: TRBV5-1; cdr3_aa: ASSVTGGNTEAF
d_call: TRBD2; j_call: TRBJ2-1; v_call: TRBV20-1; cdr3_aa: SAEARGGYYNEQF
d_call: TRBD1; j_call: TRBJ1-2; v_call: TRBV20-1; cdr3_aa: SATSGTAYGYT
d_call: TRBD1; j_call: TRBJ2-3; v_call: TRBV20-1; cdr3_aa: SASNRDRGADTQY
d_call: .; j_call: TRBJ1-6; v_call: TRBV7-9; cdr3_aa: ASSSPGNSPLH